One sample yielded the 31 T cell receptor beta chains listed below, sequenced in a study of T cells in Graves' hyperthyroidism and ophthalmopathy. Researchers amplified the TCR beta CDR3 regions from RNA transcripts. The primer set for the first-round RT-PCR of the TCR CDR3 was HTBI. A single record per CDR3 protein comes from TCRdb applying MiXCR to the multiplex PCR reads. The table shows more than 500,000 distinct CDR3 sequences, with just over 45% occurring only once. Sequenced: peripheral blood or thyroid tissue (not recorded which). The receptor set was obtained from an adult woman with Graves' disease, either hyperthyroidism or ophthalmopathy (not recorded which).

The chain employs TRBV7-9 and TRBJ1-4; 10 bases align to TRBD1. The CDR3 length is 15 residues. V lost 5 bases, J lost 8 bases, and 8 bases stayed unmatched. Germline V CDR1 and CDR2: SEHNR, FQNEAQ (reference sequence). The chain's CDR3 is CASSTSGTGEEKLFF. The CDR3 DNA follows: TGTGCCAGCAGCACCTCAGGGACAGGGGAGGAAAAACTGTTTTTT.

The V gene is TRBV20-1, the J gene TRBJ2-1; D is perhaps TRBD1 (6 bases). The germline CDR1 and CDR2 sequences are DFQATT and SNEGSKA (reference sequence). This CDR3 has 14 residues. The V gene lost 7 bases and the J gene lost 0 bases, with 13 bases spanning the gap. The CDR3 region is CSGGPEDSYNEQFF. CDR3 in DNA: TGCAGTGGGGGGCCCGAGGACTCCTACAATGAGCAGTTCTTC.

In this sample, this clonotype turned up a few times. The chain joins TRBV29-1 to TRBJ1-3; 7 bases line up with TRBD1. Unmatched junction bases numbered 3, after V lost 6 bases and J lost 1 base. The CDR3 runs 13 residues. The germline gives CDR1 SQVTM, CDR2 ANQGSEA. The CDR3 protein is CSVMTGSGNTIYF. The CDR3, as DNA: TGCAGCGTGATGACAGGGTCTGGAAACACCATATATTTT. The whole variable domain, remainder taken from reference TRBV29-1 and TRBJ1-3, is SAVISQKPSRDICQRGTSLTIQCQVDSQVTMMFWYRQQPGQSLTLIATANQGSEATYESGFVIDKFPISRPNLTFSTLTVSNMSPEDSSIYLCSVMTGSGNTIYFGEGSWLTVV.

This clonotype has at least ten counts. The chain carries TRBV2 and TRBJ2-7; D call uncertain. Germline CDR1 SNHLY, CDR2 FYNNEI. CDR3 length: 11 residues. Trimming removed 6 bases from V and 6 bases from J, with 9 bases in between. The CDR3 protein is CASRVGSEQYF. DNA for the CDR3: TGTGCCAGCAGAGTGGGCTCCGAGCAGTACTTC.

This rearrangement joins TRBV11-2 to TRBJ2-2; no reliable D call. The CDR3 spans 18 residues. Germline V gene sequence: CDR1 SGHAT, CDR2 FQNNGV. V dropped 4 bases and J dropped 3 bases, with 21 bases sitting between them. The CDR3 DNA is TGTGCCAGCAGCTCGAGTGTGGACGCGCAGGTCGACACCGGGGAGCTGTTTTTT. Residues: CASSSSVDAQVDTGELFF. Combining the CDR3 with reference TRBV11-2 and TRBJ2-2 gives the whole variable domain EAGVAQSPRYKIIEKRQSVAFWCNPISGHATLYWYQQILGQGPKLLIQFQNNGVVDDSQLPKDRFSAERLKGVDSTLKIQPAKLEDSAVYLCASSSSVDAQVDTGELFFGEGSRLTVL.

The genes are TRBV2 and TRBJ1-4; no firm D call. CDR1 SNHLY and CDR2 FYNNEI come from the germline V gene. The V end lost 7 bases, the J end lost 3 bases, and 12 bases lay between the germline ends. The CDR3 spans 14 residues. CDR3 sequence (DNA): TGTGCCAGCACACCCCGGGCTCCTAATGAAAAACTGTTTTTT. Its protein product is CASTPRAPNEKLFF. Based on the CDR3 plus reference TRBV2 and TRBJ1-4, the full variable domain is EPEVTQTPSHQVTQMGQEVILRCVPISNHLYFYWYRQILGQKVEFLVSFYNNEISEKSEIFDDQFSVERPDGSNFTLKIRSTKLEDSAMYFCASTPRAPNEKLFFGSGTQLSVL.

The chain links TRBV29-1 to TRBJ2-2, with a weak D call TRBD2 (6 bases). Germline loops: CDR1 SQVTM, CDR2 ANQGSEA. V was cut by 6 bases and J by 4 bases, with 15 bases left in between. The CDR3 length is 14 residues. For the CDR3, the DNA is TGCAGCGTCGCTGCTAGGGGACTCACCGGGGAGCTGTTTTTT. Protein: CSVAARGLTGELFF.

This clonotype was observed many times. This sequence joins TRBV5-5 and TRBJ2-2, with 8 bases lining up with TRBD1. This CDR3 spans 15 amino acids. The trim removed 1 base at V and 7 bases at J, leaving 6 bases unmatched. The V gene's germline CDR1 is SGHKS and CDR2 YYEKEE (reference sequence). The CDR3 DNA reads as TGTGCCAGCAGCTTGTTCTCGGGACAGGACGGGGAGCTGTTTTTT. This encodes CASSLFSGQDGELFF.

The V gene is TRBV2, the J gene TRBJ1-5, with 9 nucleotides matching TRBD1. The last part of the DNA fits TRBJ2-3 better; the J call may be wrong. The CDR3 extends over 15 amino acids. Germline V gene lookup returns CDR1 SNHLY and CDR2 FYNNEI. The chain's CDR3 is CASSVDRGITDTQYF. The CDR3 coding sequence is TGTGCCAGCAGTGTAGACAGGGGGATCACAGATACGCAGTATTTT.

Only a few counts were recorded for this clonotype. V is TRBV29-1 and J is TRBJ1-2; TRBD1 agrees at 11 bases. This CDR3 region has 14 residues. V trimming: 7 bases; J trimming: 5 bases; junction bases outside the gene matches: 9. Germline CDR1 SQVTM, CDR2 ANQGSEA. CDR3 residues: CSGDTGQGAYGYTF. The CDR3 bases are TGCAGCGGCGATACTGGACAGGGGGCTTATGGCTACACCTTC.

This clonotype has ten or more counts. The rearrangement uses TRBV6-1 and TRBJ2-6; D not resolved. CDR3 size: 13 residues. The germline gives CDR1 MNHNS, CDR2 SASEGT. V dropped 10 bases and J dropped 0 bases, with 7 bases sitting between them. The CDR3 DNA reads as TGTGCCATCGGTCTCTCTGGGGCCAACGTCCTGACTTTC. Protein sequence: CAIGLSGANVLTF.

In regard to this clonotype: With a much larger clone just one base away, this may be a read error. The rearrangement joins TRBV11-2 to TRBJ1-2; unclear D gene. The CDR3 is 16 residues long. CDR1 is SGHAT and CDR2 is FQNNGV in the germline V gene. V was pared by 4 bases and J by 3 bases, with 18 bases between. The CDR3 loop reads CASSSHSARSDYGYTF. The CDR3 region has the DNA TGTGCCAGCAGCTCTCACAGTGCCCGAAGCGACTATGGCTACACCTTC.

This clonotype was found a few times. The CDR3 is CAISELVGYEQYF. CDR3 DNA: TGTGCCATCAGTGAACTGGTGGGCTACGAGCAGTACTTC. J is TRBJ2-7 and V is TRBV10-3, with D uncertain. Trimming removed 3 bases at V and 3 bases at J, with 9 bases between. This CDR3 is 13 amino acids long. The germline gives CDR1 ENHRY, CDR2 SYGVKD.

The chain employs TRBV19 and TRBJ1-2, with D hard to call. Germline lookup yields CDR1 LNHDA and CDR2 SQIVND (reference sequence). The length of the CDR3 is 14 residues. The V and J ends lost 0 bases and 4 bases respectively, with 9 bases between them. CDR3 loop: CASSIDLRVYGYTF. The DNA for the CDR3 is TGTGCCAGTAGTATAGACTTAAGGGTCTATGGCTACACCTTC.

In this sample, this clonotype turned up many times. V is TRBV20-1 and J is TRBJ1-5, with 12 bases identical to TRBD1. The germline V gene has CDR1 DFQATT and CDR2 SNEGSKA (reference sequence). The CDR3 consists of 16 residues. Trimming removed 0 bases from V and 3 bases from J; junction bases left unmatched: 3. The CDR3 sequence: CSARDRDRGPNQPQHF. For the CDR3, the DNA is TGCAGTGCTAGAGACCGGGACAGGGGGCCCAATCAGCCCCAGCATTTT.

Notes on this clonotype: Compared with germline, one end of the junction differs, possibly owing to a read error. V usage is TRBV24-1 and J usage is TRBJ1-2; D gene uncertain. Germline V gives CDR1 KGHDR, CDR2 SFDVKD. The CDR3 runs to 14 residues. CDR3 nucleotides: TGTGCCAGCAGTGAGTCCAGATCCAACTATGGCTACACCTTC. Protein sequence: CASSESRSNYGYTF.

This chain links TRBV12-5 with TRBJ2-2; 7 positions match TRBD1. Trimming at V came to 0 bases and at J to 4 bases, leaving 2 bases not matched to a gene. CDR1 LGHNT and CDR2 FRNRAP come from the germline V gene. This CDR3 region has 15 residues. Here the CDR3 DNA reads TGTGCTAGTGGTTTGGTACAGGGGACCACCGGGGAGCTGTTTTTT. It yields the protein CASGLVQGTTGELFF.

This clonotype was seen many times. The gene calls are TRBV6-6 and TRBJ2-7; D gene uncertain. Germline assignment: CDR1 MNHNY and CDR2 SVGAGI (reference sequence). The CDR3 runs to 13 residues. V was clipped by 2 bases and J by 6 bases, with 11 bases between them. The CDR3 loop reads CASSYGVRGEQYF. Here the CDR3 DNA reads TGTGCCAGCAGTTACGGGGTGCGAGGCGAGCAGTACTTC.

This clonotype was seen repeatedly, ten times or more. The chain recombines TRBV29-1 with TRBJ1-1; D might be TRBD1 (5 bases). Trimming shortened V by 6 bases and J by 8 bases, and 13 bases separated the two germline ends. The CDR3 sequence is 11 residues long. Germline V gives CDR1 SQVTM, CDR2 ANQGSEA. CDR3 DNA sequence: TGCAGCGTCGGGGGGACGGCCGAAGCTTTCTTT. As protein: CSVGGTAEAFF.

This clonotype was observed many times. This rearrangement joins TRBV6-5 to TRBJ2-2; D is perhaps TRBD1 or TRBD2 (6 bases each). CDR1 and CDR2 from the germline V gene are MNHEY and SVGAGI. The CDR3 has 18 amino acids. The germline V and J ends were trimmed by 6 bases and 0 bases, with 20 bases remaining between them. The CDR3, as DNA: TGTGCCAGCAGCCCTTATGAGGGGGGATCCACGAACACCGGGGAGCTGTTTTTT. Amino acids: CASSPYEGGSTNTGELFF.

The genes are TRBV5-1 and TRBJ2-5, with TRBD1 as a possible D gene (5 bases). The germline V gene has CDR1 SGHRS and CDR2 YFSETQ. Trimming stripped 7 bases from V and 0 bases from J, with 22 bases between. CDR3 size: 17 residues. Here the CDR3 reads CASVKDRSGANQETQYF. In nucleotides, the CDR3 is TGCGCCAGCGTGAAAGACCGATCTGGGGCAAACCAAGAGACCCAGTACTTC.

The CDR3 loop is CASSQGLGGVNTGELFF. CDR3 DNA sequence: TGTGCCAGCAGCCAGGGATTGGGGGGAGTAAACACCGGGGAGCTGTTTTTT. This chain links TRBV4-2 with TRBJ2-2, with D possibly matching TRBD2 (6 bases). This CDR3 spans 17 amino acids. CDR1 LGHNA and CDR2 YNFKEQ come from the germline V gene. V was pared by 3 bases and J by 2 bases, with 16 bases between.

The sample holds one count of this clonotype. This chain uses TRBV7-2 with TRBJ1-1; D is unresolved. CDR1 and CDR2 from the germline V gene are SGHTA and FQGNSA. This CDR3 is 15 amino acids long. V lost 2 bases and J lost 3, with 13 bases in between. The CDR3 spells CASSLPKSRDTEAFF. The DNA of the CDR3 is TGTGCCAGCAGCTTACCAAAGAGCCGGGACACTGAAGCTTTCTTT. Full variable domain (outside the CDR3, taken from reference TRBV7-2 and TRBJ1-1): GAGVSQSPSNKVTEKGKDVELRCDPISGHTALYWYRQSLGQGLEFLIYFQGNSAPDKSGLPSDRFSAERTGGSVSTLTIQRTQQEDSAVYLCASSLPKSRDTEAFFGQGTRLTVV.

The chain employs TRBV29-1 and TRBJ1-5, with 7 bases aligning to TRBD1. CDR1 is SQVTM, CDR2 ANQGSEA, per germline. With V trimmed by 7 bases and J by 4 bases, 7 bases remained unmatched. The CDR3 sequence is 13 residues long. This CDR3 reads CSGQGDPNQPQHF. In DNA form, the CDR3 reads TGCAGCGGGCAGGGGGACCCTAATCAGCCCCAGCATTTT.

The chain uses TRBV29-1 and TRBJ2-7; 9 positions agree with TRBD1. Germline V gene data show CDR1 as SQVTM and CDR2 as ANQGSEA. The V segment lost 3 bases and the J segment 0 bases; nucleotides outside the gene matches: 18. There are 19 residues in the CDR3. The CDR3 sequence: CSVDGRGTGLSGSSYEQYF. CDR3 sequence (DNA): TGCAGCGTTGATGGGCGAGGGACAGGGTTAAGCGGTAGCTCCTACGAGCAGTACTTC.

Ten or more counts support this clonotype. The CDR3 sequence: CASSLQGLGANVLTF. As DNA, the CDR3 is TGTGCCAGCAGCCTACAGGGTCTTGGGGCCAACGTCCTGACTTTC. The chain is built from TRBV5-6 and TRBJ2-6; possibly TRBD1 for D (6 bases). The CDR3 totals 15 residues. Per germline, CDR1 SGHDT and CDR2 YYEEEE. Trimming took off 4 bases at V and 3 bases at J, with 11 bases between the two ends.

This clonotype was picked up many times. The chain joins TRBV19 to TRBJ1-6; tentatively, D is TRBD1 (6 bases). CDR1 is LNHDA, CDR2 SQIVND, per germline (reference sequence). V was pared by 9 bases and J by 7 bases, with 13 bases between. This CDR3 is built from 13 residues. The CDR3, as DNA: TGTGCCAGCCGACAGGAAGAGAATTCACCCCTCCACTTT. It encodes CASRQEENSPLHF.

This clonotype was seen ten or more times. The chain uses TRBV9 and TRBJ2-5, with D uncertain. Germline lookup yields CDR1 SGDLS and CDR2 YYNGEE. CDR3 length equals 13 residues. Trimming stripped 3 bases from V and 5 bases from J, with 11 bases between. The CDR3 nucleotides are TGTGCCAGCAGCGATGGGGATTGGGAGACCCAGTACTTC. This translates into CASSDGDWETQYF.

The V gene is TRBV11-2, the J gene TRBJ1-2, with D uncertain. The ends were cut back, 3 bases at V and 3 bases at J, with 14 bases in the middle. CDR1 is SGHAT and CDR2 is FQNNGV in the germline V gene. The CDR3 has 15 residues. CDR3 nucleotide sequence: TGTGCCAGCAGCTTGATCCTGGGAGGGCACTATGGCTACACCTTC. This sequence encodes CASSLILGGHYGYTF.

The sample holds a few counts of this clonotype. The V and J genes are TRBV14 and TRBJ2-2; 8 bases are shared with TRBD2. The CDR3 is 16 amino acids. Trimming cost V 6 bases and J 0 bases; bases outside gene matches: 6. Germline CDR1 and CDR2: SGHDN and FVKESK. CDR3 loop: CASRLSGGANTGELFF. The CDR3 DNA is TGTGCCAGCAGATTATCGGGAGGGGCGAACACCGGGGAGCTGTTTTTT.

This chain uses TRBV15 with TRBJ1-3, with 7 bases lining up with TRBD1. CDR3 length: 15 amino acids. V was clipped by 3 bases and J by 7 bases; unmatched bases: 9. Germline V lookup: CDR1 LNHNV, CDR2 YYDKDF (reference sequence). Written as DNA, the CDR3 is TGTGCCACCAGCAGCTTGTCACAGGGGATGAACACCATATATTTT. Residues: CATSSLSQGMNTIYF.